The clone carrying this T cell receptor beta chain was counted many times. cDNA synthesis used a TRAV/TRBV-specific primer set for both chains. A constant-region primer paired with the V-primer adapter amplified TCRs over 20 PCR cycles. In vitro transcription was used to amplify the isolated mRNA. TCRdb recomputed calls from the reads with MiXCR, one row per CDR3 protein. The profile shows some 46,000 distinct CDR3 sequences, about 25% of them singletons. Noted time point: after trial treatment. The treatment: LDRT plus nivolumab, ipilimumab, low-dose cyclophosphamide and aspirin (RACIN trial). Looked up from germline, CDR1 is SGHRS and CDR2 is YFSETQ. The CDR3 length is 14 residues. The V gene lost 2 bases and the J gene lost 6 bases, with 13 bases spanning the gap. The data were taken from a study of low-dose radiotherapy and immunotherapy resistance in tumors. Study background: Both drugs were delivered intravenously to patients (nivolumab 240 mg every two weeks and ipilimumab 1 mg/kg every six weeks).

The TCR was taken from a male donor with prostate cancer. V and J are TRBV5-1 and TRBJ2-3; no definite D call. The sample here was PBMCs, taken after low-dose radiotherapy plus immunotherapy. CDR3 bases: TGCGCCAGCAGCTTATTGTCCCACCGGGATACGCAGTATTTT. Its protein is CASSLLSHRDTQYF.